A selection of T cell receptor beta chains follows, all from one sample in a study of post-analysis software for immune sequencing data. Using its own MiXCR run on the PCR reads, TCRdb lists one record per CDR3 protein. Of about 680,000 distinct CDR3 sequences listed, 55% to 60% are singletons. Sequencing input: blood. The receptors here all came from a girl aged 2 to 9 with multiple sclerosis. Both conserved end residues are part of each CDR3. The D gene is left open where the match is weak. Size is omitted from some rows. Given values are once, few, many or a class for expanded clones.

clone size | J gene | V gene | D gene | CDR3 DNA | CDR3 protein
- | TRBJ2-6 | TRBV18 | - | TGTGCCAGCTCACCCATATCTGGGGCCAACGTCCTGACTTTC | CASSPISGANVLTF
- | TRBJ2-5 | TRBV7-2 | TRBD2 | TGTGCCAGCAGCTCTATAGCGGGACCTCCCCAAGAGACCCAGTACTTC | CASSSIAGPPQETQYF
- | TRBJ2-4 | TRBV5-1 | TRBD2 | TGCGCCAGCGGCTTGGGAGGGGTCCAAAACATTCAGTACTTC | CASGLGGVQNIQYF
- | TRBJ2-3 | TRBV27 | TRBD2 | TGTGCCAGCACCACGAGCGGGAGGGCCGGGAAAGATACGCAGTATTTT | CASTTSGRAGKDTQYF
- | TRBJ2-2 | TRBV4-3 | - | TGCGCCAGCAGCCACCTGACAGGCACCGGGGAGCTGTTTTTT | CASSHLTGTGELFF
- | TRBJ2-1 | TRBV25-1 | TRBD1 | TGTGCCAGGGGGACAGGTCCAGGGGGGAATGAGCAGTTCTTC | CARGTGPGGNEQFF
few | TRBJ1-3 | TRBV29-1 | - | TGCAGCGTTGAAAGCAGGAGCTCTGGAAACACCATATATTTT | CSVESRSSGNTIYF
few | TRBJ1-5 | TRBV7-2 | - | TGTGCCAGCAGCTTAGATCGGCGGTATAGCAATCAGCCCCAGCATTTT | CASSLDRRYSNQPQHF
- | TRBJ2-1 | TRBV7-3 | TRBD2 | TGTGCCAGCAGCTTAAGGCCCCTAGCGGGTCGGGACAATGAGCAGTTCTTC | CASSLRPLAGRDNEQFF
- | TRBJ2-4 | TRBV4-2 | - | TGTGCCAGCAGCCAAGATATCGGGCCGAACCTAGCCAAAAACATTCAGTACTTC | CASSQDIGPNLAKNIQYF
- | TRBJ2-5 | TRBV7-9 | TRBD2 | TGTGCCAGCAGCCGGGGCCTAGCGGATCTCCAAGAGACCCAGTACTTC | CASSRGLADLQETQYF
- | TRBJ2-3 | TRBV5-1 | - | TGCGCCAGCAGCTTGGGTATGATAAGTCCTACTAGCACAGATACGCAGTATTTT | CASSLGMISPTSTDTQYF
- | TRBJ1-2 | TRBV15 | TRBD1 | TGTGCCACCAGCAGATCCAGGGGGCACTATGGCTACACCTTC | CATSRSRGHYGYTF
- | TRBJ1-4 | TRBV7-2 | - | TGTGCCAGCAGCTTTACAGGGAGTGGGAAACTGTTTTTT | CASSFTGSGKLFF
- | TRBJ2-5 | TRBV29-1 | TRBD2 | TGCAGCGTCGCACCCCTAGCGGGAGTCGGAGAGACCCAGTACTTC | CSVAPLAGVGETQYF
- | TRBJ1-2 | TRBV27 | - | TGTGCCAGCAGTCTCAAACAAGCCCCCAATCTTAACTATGGCTACACCTTC | CASSLKQAPNLNYGYTF
- | TRBJ2-7 | TRBV7-9 | TRBD2 | TGTGCCGGCGGGACTAGCGGCTCCTACGAGCAGTACTTC | CAGGTSGSYEQYF
- | TRBJ2-5 | TRBV28 | - | TGTGCCAGCAGTTCCCAGTTTGAGCAGTACTTC | CASSSQFEQYF
- | TRBJ2-1 | TRBV12-3/TRBV12-4 | TRBD1 | TGTGCCAGCACCCACAGGGGGAACAGTGAGCAGTTCTTC | CASTHRGNSEQFF
few | TRBJ2-1 | TRBV6-2/TRBV6-3 | - | TGTGCCAGCAGTTACAAAACGTCCTACAATGAGCAGTTCTTC | CASSYKTSYNEQFF
- | TRBJ2-1 | TRBV12-5 | - | TGTGCTAGTGGTTTGTTTTGGTTGCAGTTCTTC | CASGLFWLQFF
once | TRBJ2-2 | TRBV6-6 | - | TGTGCCAGCAAGGGGCGGATTTCCGGGGAGCTGTTGTTT | CASKGRISGELLF
- | TRBJ2-3 | TRBV14 | TRBD2 | TGTGCCAGCAGCCGTGGGACTAGCCCAACCTCAGATACGCAGTATTTT | CASSRGTSPTSDTQYF
- | TRBJ2-1 | TRBV29-1 | - | TGCAGTGGGGGAGGTGGGACGCTCGGAGGTGAGCAGTTCTTC | CSGGGGTLGGEQFF
- | TRBJ1-1 | TRBV7-9 | - | TGTGCCAGCAGCCCCCGGGAGGGGATGAACACTGAAGCTTTCTTT | CASSPREGMNTEAFF
- | TRBJ1-1 | TRBV5-1 | TRBD1 | TGCGCCAGCAGCTTACAGGGGGCGCAGGAGACTGAAGCTTTCTTT | CASSLQGAQETEAFF
- | TRBJ2-3 | TRBV5-1 | TRBD1 | TGCGCCAGCAGCTCGGACAGGGGGACAGATGCGCAGTATTTT | CASSSDRGTDAQYF
few | TRBJ1-5 | TRBV12-3/TRBV12-4 | TRBD1 | TGTGCCAGCAGTCCCGGACAGGGGATGGGCAATCAGCCCCAGCATTTT | CASSPGQGMGNQPQHF
once | TRBJ2-7 | TRBV9 | - | TGTGCCAGAGCGGGCTTTTCCTACGAGCAGTACTTC | CARAGFSYEQYF
- | TRBJ2-5 | TRBV24-1 | - | TGTGCCACCAGTGGCGGGTCTGAAGAGACCCAGTACTTC | CATSGGSEETQYF
few | TRBJ2-3 | TRBV18 | - | TGTGCCAGCTCACCGAGACAGATCACAGATACGCAGTATTTT | CASSPRQITDTQYF
few | TRBJ2-1 | TRBV6-2/TRBV6-3 | TRBD1 | TGTGCCAGCAGTTACTCGATGTGGGACAGGGCCCTCAATGAGCAGTTCTTC | CASSYSMWDRALNEQFF
once | TRBJ2-1 | TRBV7-6 | - | TGTGCCAGCAGGCTGGGGGCTGGTTACAATGAGCAGTTCTTC | CASRLGAGYNEQFF
- | TRBJ1-2 | TRBV6-6 | TRBD1 | TGTGCCAGCAGTAATACCCTGACAGGGGCGGATGGCTACACCTTC | CASSNTLTGADGYTF
- | TRBJ2-7 | TRBV29-1 | TRBD1 | TGCAGCGTTGAGAAGGGGGGGACAGGGGTCGATTACGAGCAGTACTTC | CSVEKGGTGVDYEQYF
once | TRBJ2-1 | TRBV20-1 | TRBD2 | TGCAGTGCTAATCCGGGACTAAGCTCCTACAATGAGCAGTTCTTC | CSANPGLSSYNEQFF